This section outlines one T cell receptor beta chain sequence together with its context. No antigen is known for it. The data belong to a study of T cell responses to AZD1222 COVID-19 vaccine. Overall study: Doses given second, at about 4 or about 12 weeks, were pooled. Overall study results and limits: The study reported that nearly half of spike-specific TCRs target unmutated variant regions. Breadth and depth of Spike-specific TCRs rose after two AZD1222 doses. Among the donors, most were white British and more were female, and clonal diversity was possibly underestimated.

The assay was immunoSEQ multiplex PCR, and TCRdb's table has in-frame clones only and misses some. The table lists roughly 93,000 clones, around 89% of them singletons. The CDR3 spans 15 residues. With 0 bases clipped from V and 8 bases from J, the junction kept 2 bases outside the gene matches. Germline V gene sequence: CDR1 SGHRS, CDR2 YFSETQ. V is TRBV5-1 and J is TRBJ1-6; 10 bases match TRBD1. The receptor was isolated from an adult in good health. This specimen consisted of peripheral blood, obtained on day 0 of AZD1222 vaccination. DNA of the CDR3: TGCGCCAGCAGCTTGGATGGGACAGGGGATTCACCCCTCCACTTT. Residues: CASSLDGTGDSPLHF.